The following is a T cell receptor beta chain sequence with its context. What this receptor recognizes is not known. No quality values exist for individual bases; no much larger clone is one base distant. The CDR3 covers 15 residues, taking in both the cysteine and the phenylalanine. CDR3 DNA is the only sequence kept; it has 45 bases, read in frame from the first base. CDR1 and CDR2, looked up from the germline V gene, are LGHNA and YNFKEQ. Trimming takes 0 bases from V and 2 bases from J, and the germline ends sit 11 bases apart. The library was prepared using the immunoSEQ multiplex PCR assay. Held by TCRdb, this immuneACCESS table contains in-frame sequences only and omits some clones. Under half of the omission traces to an unresolved V gene where checked; the cause of the rest is unknown. The sample records around 340,000 clones, roughly 94% of which are singletons. 0.02% of the sample lies in the top ten.

These data are taken from a study of shared T cell receptors in the human thymus (dated by TCRdb to the early 2020s). About the full investigation: The study examined how self-reactive, shared T-cell receptor alpha chains are generated in the human thymus.

This chain is built from TRBV4-2 and TRBJ2-7, with the D gene not confidently named. The sequencing input was thymocytes. The TCR was taken from a human donor. The CDR3 region has the sequence CASSQDWLKPYEQYF. The base sequence is TGTGCCAGCAGCCAAGATTGGTTAAAACCCTACGAGCAGTACTTC.